This T cell receptor (beta chain) originates from a study of preoperative IRX-2 immunotherapy in early breast cancer. Assay: immunoSEQ multiplex PCR; the TCRdb copy retains only in-frame clones and omits some. The sample includes 10,000 to 15,000 clones, roughly 93% of them seen just once. Germline lookup yields CDR1 KGHSH and CDR2 LQKENI. Unmatched junction bases numbered 4, after V lost 4 bases and J lost 0 bases. The CDR3 is made up of 16 amino acids. Sample treatment: preoperative locoregional IRX-2 cytokine immunotherapy. V usage is TRBV18 and J usage is TRBJ2-1, with 9 bases that match TRBD2. The receptor's source is a human donor with breast cancer. This sample was obtained from a patient treated with IRX-2 immunotherapy. CDR3 residues: CASSQQRGASYNEQFF. For the CDR3, the DNA is TGTGCCAGCTCACAGCAGCGGGGGGCCTCCTACAATGAGCAGTTCTTC. Complete variable domain (other parts from reference TRBV18 and TRBJ2-1): NAGVMQNPRHLVRRRGQEARLRCSPMKGHSHVYWYRQLPEEGLKFMVYLQKENIIDESGMPKERFSAEFPKEGPSILRIQQVVRGDSAAYFCASSQQRGASYNEQFFGPGTRLTVL.